Described below is a single T cell receptor beta chain sequence and its context. The sample belongs to a study of OX40 agonist ivuxolimab in advanced cancers. The CDR3 spans 10 residues. The V and J ends lost 7 bases and 6 bases respectively, with 3 bases between them. Germline V gives CDR1 WSHSY, CDR2 SAAADI. Some clones are missing from TCRdb's copy, which holds only in-frame ones; the method was immunoSEQ multiplex PCR. The repertoire includes about 18,000 clones, roughly 84% of them detected once, and 35% to 50% sits in the top ten. The input for sequencing was CD4+ or CD8+ T cells sorted from blood, taken in a trial of the OX40 agonist ivuxolimab. The TCR was taken from an adult with an advanced solid tumor such as melanoma, head and neck, liver or kidney cancer. This rearrangement joins TRBV10-2 to TRBJ2-2; D not resolved. CDR3 region: CASTAGELFF. The CDR3 region has the DNA TGCGCCAGCACCGCCGGGGAGCTGTTTTTT.